Below are 32 T cell receptor beta chains sequenced from a single sample in a study of T cell responses to AZD1222 COVID-19 vaccine. Method: immunoSEQ multiplex PCR; TCRdb's copy keeps in-frame clones and lacks some. The data show 85,000 to 100,000 clones, roughly 93% seen once. Sequenced material: peripheral blood, taken on day 0 of AZD1222 vaccination. Every receptor here comes from an adult in good health.

V usage is TRBV4-1 and J usage is TRBJ2-1, with 9 nucleotides matching TRBD1. This CDR3 spans 14 amino acids. Germline V gives CDR1 MGHRA, CDR2 YSYEKL. After removal of 3 bases from V and 7 bases from J, the junction contained 4 bases not matched to a gene. The CDR3 DNA follows: TGCGCCAGCAGCCATCCCGGGACAGGGAATGAGCAGTTCTTC. Translated: CASSHPGTGNEQFF.

The rearrangement links TRBV4-1 to TRBJ1-3; perhaps TRBD1 as D (5 bases). The CDR3 loop spans 15 amino acids. CDR1 and CDR2 from the germline V gene are MGHRA and YSYEKL. V lost 4 bases to trimming and J lost 4 bases, with 14 bases between them. The CDR3 loop is CASSPEGLGGNTIYF. The CDR3 DNA reads TGCGCCAGCAGCCCCGAGGGGTTAGGGGGAAACACCATATATTTT.

In regard to this clone: Other DNA sequences within the sample encode an identical CDR3. This chain uses TRBV18 with TRBJ2-5; D uncertain. The ends were cut back, 0 bases at V and 5 bases at J, with 10 bases in the middle. The CDR3 has 14 residues. CDR1 and CDR2 from the germline V gene are KGHSH and LQKENI. The CDR3 loop reads CASSPPASRETQYF. CDR3 nucleotide sequence: TGTGCCAGCTCACCACCGGCCAGCCGGGAGACCCAGTACTTC.

A single count supports this clone. The genes are TRBV19 and TRBJ2-5, with 7 bases matching TRBD1. CDR1 LNHDA and CDR2 SQIVND come from the germline V gene (reference sequence). The trim removed 4 bases at V and 1 base at J, leaving 3 bases unmatched. This CDR3 is built from 14 residues. The CDR3 DNA is TGTGCCAGTAGTAAGGACAGGAGCCAAGAGACCCAGTACTTC. Protein product: CASSKDRSQETQYF.

The rearrangement links TRBV6-5 to TRBJ2-7; 7 bases line up with TRBD1. Germline V gene lookup returns CDR1 MNHEY and CDR2 SVGAGI. The CDR3 has 15 residues. Unmatched junction bases numbered 12, after V lost 5 bases and J lost 5 bases. The CDR3 DNA reads TGTGCCAGCAGTCCCACAGGGGCCCAGGAGAACGAGCAGTACTTC. This sequence encodes CASSPTGAQENEQYF.

The rearrangement joins TRBV18 to TRBJ1-4; D ambiguous. The germline V and J ends were trimmed by 6 bases and 4 bases, with 9 bases remaining between them. Germline CDR1 reads KGHSH; CDR2 reads LQKENI. There are 13 residues in the CDR3. CDR3 in amino acids: CASSRGFNEKLFF. CDR3 nucleotide sequence: TGTGCCAGCTCGAGAGGATTTAATGAAAAACTGTTTTTT.

This clone is a singleton in its sample. J is TRBJ1-1 and V is TRBV7-2; no definite D call. CDR3 size: 12 residues. V lost 3 bases and J 6 bases, leaving 8 bases between the germline ends. CDR1 is SGHTA, CDR2 FQGNSA, per germline. CDR3: CASSFLTSEAFF. CDR3 DNA sequence: TGTGCCAGCAGCTTCCTTACGTCTGAAGCTTTCTTT. The full variable domain, rest sourced from reference TRBV7-2 and TRBJ1-1, is GAGVSQSPSNKVTEKGKDVELRCDPISGHTALYWYRQSLGQGLEFLIYFQGNSAPDKSGLPSDRFSAERTGGSVSTLTIQRTQQEDSAVYLCASSFLTSEAFFGQGTRLTVV.

This chain connects TRBV7-9 to TRBJ1-2; D gene uncertain. This CDR3 spans 13 amino acids. CDR1 is SEHNR and CDR2 is FQNEAQ in the germline V gene (reference sequence). Trimming took off 5 bases at V and 1 base at J, with 8 bases between the two ends. In DNA form, the CDR3 reads TGTGCCAGCAGCCGCCTCAATAACTATGGCTACACCTTC. Its protein product is CASSRLNNYGYTF.

The chain couples TRBV5-4 to TRBJ1-4; a possible D gene is TRBD1 (6 bases). The CDR3 covers 14 residues. Trimming pared 5 bases from V and 5 bases from J, leaving 13 bases between. Germline values: CDR1 SGHNT, CDR2 YYREEE (reference sequence). CDR3 in amino acids: CASSVGQQNEKLFF. The CDR3 bases are TGTGCCAGCAGTGTTGGACAGCAGAATGAAAAACTGTTTTTT.

The V call is TRBV7-2, the J call TRBJ1-4; perhaps TRBD1 as D (6 bases). V was pared by 5 bases and J by 8 bases, with 18 bases between. The CDR3 is made up of 15 amino acids. CDR1 is SGHTA and CDR2 is FQGNSA in the germline V gene. The CDR3 DNA follows: TGTGCCAGCAGCCAAGGGGGGGCGAAGGTGGAAAAACTGTTTTTT. It translates to CASSQGGAKVEKLFF.

This clone has only one observation. The chain is built from TRBV28 and TRBJ1-1; possibly TRBD1 for D (5 bases). CDR1 MDHEN and CDR2 SYDVKM come from the germline V gene. There are 15 residues in the CDR3. Trimming took off 6 bases at V and 3 bases at J, with 17 bases between the two ends. This chain's CDR3 is CASRGQDSRDTEAFF. In DNA, the CDR3 is TGTGCCAGCAGGGGGCAGGACTCGAGGGACACTGAAGCTTTCTTT.

The V gene is TRBV4-1, the J gene TRBJ1-2, with D perhaps TRBD1 (5 bases). Germline V CDR1 and CDR2: MGHRA, YSYEKL. The CDR3 is 16 residues long. V lost 0 bases and J lost 8, with 19 bases in between. CDR3 sequence: CASSQDREGILVGYTF. The CDR3 DNA reads as TGCGCCAGCAGCCAAGATAGGGAGGGGATTTTAGTAGGCTACACCTTC.

This chain's CDR3 is CASTPPRGGKAFF. DNA of the CDR3: TGTGCCAGTACCCCCCCCAGGGGAGGGAAAGCTTTCTTT. This chain uses TRBV19 with TRBJ1-1; maybe TRBD1 (6 bases). Germline V gives CDR1 LNHDA, CDR2 SQIVND (reference sequence). V lost 7 bases to trimming and J lost 9 bases, with 18 bases between them. The CDR3 consists of 13 residues. The full variable domain, rest sourced from reference TRBV19 and TRBJ1-1, is DGGITQSPKYLFRKEGQNVTLSCEQNLNHDAMYWYRQDPGQGLRLIYYSQIVNDFQKGDIAEGYSVSREKKESFPLTVTSAQKNPTAFYLCASTPPRGGKAFFGQGTRLTVV.

The V call is TRBV5-1, the J call TRBJ2-7, with D maybe TRBD1 (6 bases). The germline CDR1 and CDR2 sequences are SGHRS and YFSETQ. This CDR3 has 14 residues. Deletions cut 0 bases from V and 7 bases from J, with 14 bases between. The CDR3 sequence: CASSLEPGAVEQYF. Here the CDR3 DNA reads TGCGCCAGCAGCTTGGAGCCAGGGGCGGTGGAGCAGTACTTC.

CDR3 sequence (DNA): TGTGCCAGCTCACCGGGACAGGTCAGCACAGATACGCAGTATTTT. Translation: CASSPGQVSTDTQYF. The chain is built from TRBV18 and TRBJ2-3; the match to TRBD1 covers 8 bases. Trimming took 3 bases from V and 0 from J; bases not matched to a gene: 2. This CDR3 is built from 15 residues. Germline V gene sequence: CDR1 KGHSH, CDR2 LQKENI.

The J gene is TRBJ1-1, the V gene TRBV19; 7 nucleotides align to TRBD1. In germline, CDR1 is LNHDA, CDR2 SQIVND (reference sequence). The CDR3 loop spans 17 amino acids. The trim removed 5 bases at V and 0 bases at J, leaving 12 bases unmatched. CDR3 residues: CASSSGRGSWVNTEAFF. DNA of the CDR3: TGTGCCAGTAGTTCCGGCAGGGGGTCCTGGGTGAACACTGAAGCTTTCTTT.

V usage is TRBV5-1 and J usage is TRBJ2-1; the match to TRBD2 covers 8 bases. CDR3 length: 14 amino acids. The V and J ends lost 6 bases and 7 bases, in that order; junction bases with no gene match: 9. Germline CDR1 SGHRS, CDR2 YFSETQ. The chain's CDR3 is CASTPVGGENEQFF. Here the CDR3 DNA reads TGCGCCAGCACCCCCGTCGGGGGGGAGAATGAGCAGTTCTTC.

The V call is TRBV5-6, the J call TRBJ1-1, with D unresolved. Germline lookup yields CDR1 SGHDT and CDR2 YYEEEE. The CDR3 has 11 residues. The germline V and J ends were trimmed by 1 base and 8 bases, with 6 bases remaining between them. The CDR3 DNA sequence: TGTGCCAGCAGCTTGTATACCGAAGCTTTCTTT. Amino acids: CASSLYTEAFF.

The chain is built from TRBV29-1 and TRBJ2-7, with TRBD1 matching 7 bases. The CDR3 runs to 13 residues. Per the germline V gene, CDR1 is SQVTM and CDR2 is ANQGSEA. J was trimmed by 3 bases and V by 0 bases; bases with no gene match: 2. Here the CDR3 DNA reads TGCAGCGTTGAAGATAGGACAGGCTACGAGCAGTACTTC. It is translated as CSVEDRTGYEQYF.

The chain uses TRBV5-6 and TRBJ2-7; no reliable D call. Trimming removed 0 bases at V and 3 bases at J, with 7 bases between. CDR3 length equals 13 residues. Germline V CDR1 and CDR2: SGHDT, YYEEEE. In DNA, the CDR3 is TGTGCCAGCAGCTTGGGGAGCGTCTACGAGCAGTACTTC. As protein: CASSLGSVYEQYF.

This chain joins TRBV28 and TRBJ2-1; D gene uncertain. Germline V gene data show CDR1 as MDHEN and CDR2 as SYDVKM. Trimming took off 4 bases at V and 11 bases at J, with 12 bases between the two ends. There are 12 residues in the CDR3. For the CDR3, the DNA is TGTGCCAGCAGTTCGCAACTATTTCAGCAGTTCTTC. This codes for CASSSQLFQQFF.

This clone was counted once. The chain has TRBV5-6 and TRBJ1-1; 7 bases map to TRBD1. The trim removed 0 bases at V and 0 bases at J, leaving 8 bases unmatched. Per the germline V gene, CDR1 is SGHDT and CDR2 is YYEEEE. The CDR3 contains 17 residues. The DNA for the CDR3 is TGTGCCAGCAGCTTGGTCAGGCGGGGACAGCTGAACACTGAAGCTTTCTTT. This translates into CASSLVRRGQLNTEAFF.

The chain couples TRBV19 to TRBJ1-1, with TRBD1 matching 8 bases. Germline-derived CDR1 and CDR2 are LNHDA and SQIVND (reference sequence). V trimming: 3 bases; J trimming: 1 base; junction bases outside the gene matches: 4. The CDR3 runs to 15 residues. The CDR3 loop is CASSIPDRGNTEAFF. CDR3 bases: TGTGCCAGTAGTATCCCCGACAGGGGGAACACTGAAGCTTTCTTT.

The V call is TRBV6-5, the J call TRBJ1-6, with 8 bases matching TRBD1. Germline CDR1 and CDR2: MNHEY and SVGAGI. The J segment lost 8 bases and the V segment lost 6 bases, leaving 6 bases of the junction unmatched. The CDR3 extends over 14 amino acids. The CDR3 is CASSPRQGYSPLHF. In DNA form, the CDR3 reads TGTGCCAGCAGCCCCCGACAGGGGTATTCACCCCTCCACTTT.

The chain couples TRBV19 to TRBJ1-1; D uncertain. V gave up 1 base and J gave up 4 bases, with 10 bases separating them. Looked up from germline, CDR1 is LNHDA and CDR2 is SQIVND (reference sequence). CDR3 length: 14 residues. CDR3 DNA: TGTGCCAGTAGTATAGGTGGTTGGGGCACTGAAGCTTTCTTT. Its translation is CASSIGGWGTEAFF.

The rearrangement joins TRBV10-2 to TRBJ1-5, with TRBD1 as a possible D gene (6 bases). The germline V and J ends were trimmed by 3 bases and 5 bases, with 14 bases remaining between them. CDR1 and CDR2 (germline): WSHSY, SAAADI. The CDR3 spans 15 residues. The DNA of the CDR3 is TGCGCCAGCAGTGATCGGACAGACCCATATCAGCCCCAGCATTTT. Encoded protein: CASSDRTDPYQPQHF.

On this clone itself: The same CDR3 can be traced to other DNA sequences in this sample. The V gene is TRBV2, the J gene TRBJ1-1, with 7 bases fitting TRBD1. Germline V gene sequence: CDR1 SNHLY, CDR2 FYNNEI. The CDR3 consists of 13 residues. V lost 6 bases, J lost 1 base, and 2 bases stayed unmatched. The CDR3 coding sequence is TGTGCCAGCAGGGGGACAGAGAACACTGAAGCTTTCTTT. Translated, it gives CASRGTENTEAFF.

The chain employs TRBV4-3 and TRBJ2-3; D is possibly TRBD2 (6 bases). V lost 1 base to trimming and J lost 4 bases, with 12 bases between them. Germline CDR1 LGHNA, CDR2 YSLEER. This CDR3 spans 15 amino acids. CDR3 protein: CASSQGNGGADTQYF. In nucleotides, the CDR3 is TGCGCCAGCAGCCAAGGGAATGGAGGGGCAGATACGCAGTATTTT.

The V and J genes are TRBV7-3 and TRBJ2-1, with 9 nucleotides matching TRBD2. The germline V gene has CDR1 SGHTA and CDR2 FQGTGA. After removal of 4 bases from V and 6 bases from J, the junction contained 4 bases not matched to a gene. The CDR3 is 14 residues long. The CDR3 protein is CASSSGTSFNEQFF. CDR3 in DNA: TGTGCCAGCAGCTCCGGGACTAGCTTCAATGAGCAGTTCTTC. The entire variable domain, with the rest obtained from reference TRBV7-3 and TRBJ2-1, is as follows: GAGVSQTPSNKVTEKGKYVELRCDPISGHTALYWYRQSLGQGPEFLIYFQGTGAADDSGLPNDRFFAVRPEGSVSTLKIQRTERGDSAVYLCASSSGTSFNEQFFGPGTRLTVL.

This clone was recorded only once. The rearrangement joins TRBV19 to TRBJ1-5; the D is unclear. The CDR3 consists of 15 residues. Trimming cost V 2 bases and J 0 bases, with 8 bases left between them. Per the germline V gene, CDR1 is LNHDA and CDR2 is SQIVND (reference sequence). CDR3 sequence: CASSIRELSNQPQHF. The CDR3 coding sequence is TGTGCCAGTAGTATAAGGGAGCTTAGCAATCAGCCCCAGCATTTT. Supplemented by reference TRBV19 and TRBJ1-5, the full variable domain reads DGGITQSPKYLFRKEGQNVTLSCEQNLNHDAMYWYRQDPGQGLRLIYYSQIVNDFQKGDIAEGYSVSREKKESFPLTVTSAQKNPTAFYLCASSIRELSNQPQHFGDGTRLSIL.

This clone was counted only a few times. This sequence joins TRBV11-2 and TRBJ1-6; a possible D gene is TRBD1 (6 bases). The CDR3 sequence is 13 residues long. Germline values: CDR1 SGHAT, CDR2 FQNNGV. V dropped 4 bases and J dropped 9 bases, with 10 bases sitting between them. CDR3 in amino acids: CASSSTRGSPLHF. In DNA form, the CDR3 reads TGTGCCAGCAGCTCAACCAGGGGTTCACCCCTCCACTTT.

This clone has a handful of counts. The CDR3 region has the DNA TGCGCCAGCAGCTTGGGACAGGTCGAACACGAGCAGTACTTC. It translates to CASSLGQVEHEQYF. This chain joins TRBV5-1 and TRBJ2-7; tentatively, D is TRBD1 (6 bases). Per the germline V gene, CDR1 is SGHRS and CDR2 is YFSETQ. This CDR3 is 14 amino acids long. Trimming stripped 0 bases from V and 5 bases from J, with 12 bases between.